Below, 28 T cell receptor beta chains from the same sample are listed, as sequenced in a study of blood T cell repertoires in COVID-19. The assay was immunoSEQ multiplex PCR, and TCRdb's table has in-frame clones only and misses some. The top ten hold just under 0.8% of the sample, which has about 250,000 clones, 88% seen once. Sequences were obtained from peripheral blood. The receptor source for this set is a woman in her 30s with acute or convalescent COVID-19.

This chain links TRBV6-2 or TRBV6-3 with TRBJ2-1, with 9 positions matching TRBD2. The V gene end was trimmed by 5 bases and the J gene end by 3 bases; junction bases not matched to a gene: 2. The germline CDR1 and CDR2 sequences are MNHEY and SVGEGT. The CDR3 runs to 14 residues. This CDR3 is CASSRTSDYNEQFF. CDR3 bases: TGTGCCAGCAGTAGGACTAGCGACTACAATGAGCAGTTCTTC.

The gene calls are TRBV7-8 and TRBJ2-2; tentative D call: TRBD1 (6 bases). Germline CDR1 SGHVS, CDR2 FQNEAQ. Trimming shortened V by 4 bases and J by 7 bases, and 16 bases separated the two germline ends. The CDR3 is 15 amino acids. CDR3 loop: CASSSTGIGGGELFF. As DNA, the CDR3 is TGTGCCAGCAGCTCTACAGGGATCGGCGGCGGGGAGCTGTTTTTT. The complete variable domain, with remaining parts taken from reference TRBV7-8 and TRBJ2-2, reads GAGVSQSPRYKVAKRGQDVALRCDPISGHVSLFWYQQALGQGPEFLTYFQNEAQLDKSGLPSDRFFAERPEGSVSTLKIQRTQQEDSAVYLCASSSTGIGGGELFFGEGSRLTVL.

CDR3 DNA sequence: TGTGCCAGCAGCGTAGCTGTGGGAGAAGGGACAGATACGCAGTATTTT. Translating it yields CASSVAVGEGTDTQYF. The chain combines TRBV9 with TRBJ2-3, with D maybe TRBD2 (5 bases). Germline V gives CDR1 SGDLS, CDR2 YYNGEE. This CDR3 spans 16 amino acids. V lost 0 bases to trimming and J lost 3 bases, with 14 bases between them.

J is TRBJ2-5 and V is TRBV6-2 or TRBV6-3; 8 bases agree with TRBD1. In germline, CDR1 is MNHEY, CDR2 SVGEGT. V was pared by 6 bases and J by 5 bases, with 20 bases of the junction left unmatched. CDR3 length equals 18 residues. CDR3 sequence reads: CASSTDRGVSGLRETQYF. The CDR3 DNA sequence: TGTGCCAGCAGCACCGACAGGGGAGTTTCGGGGTTACGGGAGACCCAGTACTTC.

The chain couples TRBV12-5 to TRBJ1-5; TRBD1 might be the D (6 bases). The CDR3 spans 14 residues. The germline CDR1 and CDR2 sequences are LGHNT and FRNRAP. Trimming shortened V by 6 bases and J by 3 bases, and 12 bases separated the two germline ends. The CDR3 sequence is CASGNRAFNQPQHF. The CDR3 nucleotides are TGTGCTAGTGGGAACAGGGCTTTCAATCAGCCCCAGCATTTT.

The chain combines TRBV15 with TRBJ2-7; unclear D gene. The CDR3 has 14 amino acids. Germline V gene lookup returns CDR1 LNHNV and CDR2 YYDKDF (reference sequence). The V gene lost 5 bases and the J gene lost 2 bases, with 13 bases spanning the gap. The CDR3, as DNA: TGTGCCACCAGCCCTAGAGTCAGTCCCTACGAGCAGTACTTC. The encoded protein is CATSPRVSPYEQYF.

The chain combines TRBV9 with TRBJ2-5; 13 bases agree with TRBD2. V was pared by 3 bases and J by 5 bases, with 13 bases of the junction left unmatched. The CDR3 runs 18 residues. Germline-derived CDR1 and CDR2 are SGDLS and YYNGEE. CDR3 region: CASSAGERTSGSAETQYF. CDR3 in DNA: TGTGCCAGCAGCGCCGGGGAAAGGACTAGCGGGAGTGCTGAGACCCAGTACTTC.

The chain links TRBV6-5 to TRBJ2-6, with D hard to call. From germline, CDR1 is MNHEY and CDR2 SVGAGI. Trimming left V 6 bases short and J 0 bases short, with 9 bases between. CDR3 size: 15 residues. The CDR3: CASSNDNSGANVLTF. The CDR3, as DNA: TGTGCCAGCAGCAACGACAACTCTGGGGCCAACGTCCTGACTTTC.

This chain uses TRBV6-5 with TRBJ1-5; TRBD1 is a possible D gene (6 bases). Germline V CDR1 and CDR2: MNHEY, SVGAGI. This CDR3 spans 15 amino acids. V was pared by 6 bases and J by 6 bases, with 18 bases between. The CDR3, as DNA: TGTGCCAGCAGCCGAGCCGGGACAAGGGGTCAGCCCCAGCATTTT. This codes for CASSRAGTRGQPQHF.

This chain links TRBV9 with TRBJ2-1, with D hard to call. V lost 0 bases to trimming and J lost 8 bases, with 9 bases between them. In germline, CDR1 is SGDLS, CDR2 YYNGEE. This CDR3 has 13 residues. CDR3 sequence (DNA): TGTGCCAGCAGCGTAGTCGGAGTGCATGAGCAGTTCTTC. This codes for CASSVVGVHEQFF. Full variable domain (remainder filled in from reference TRBV9 and TRBJ2-1): DSGVTQTPKHLITATGQRVTLRCSPRSGDLSVYWYQQSLDQGLQFLIQYYNGEERAKGNILERFSAQQFPDLHSELNLSSLELGDSALYFCASSVVGVHEQFFGPGTRLTVL.

J is TRBJ2-7 and V is TRBV5-1; the D is unclear. V gave up 0 bases and J gave up 3 bases, with 13 bases separating them. The CDR3 sequence is 15 residues long. CDR1 and CDR2 (germline): SGHRS, YFSETQ. The CDR3 coding sequence is TGCGCCAGCAGCTTGGCCCCCCAGGTTATCTACGAGCAGTACTTC. Protein sequence: CASSLAPQVIYEQYF. Using reference TRBV5-1 and TRBJ2-7 for the parts outside the CDR3, the full variable domain is KAGVTQTPRYLIKTRGQQVTLSCSPISGHRSVSWYQQTPGQGLQFLFEYFSETQRNKGNFPGRFSGRQFSNSRSEMNVSTLELGDSALYLCASSLAPQVIYEQYFGPGTRLTVT.

Worth noting for this clone: One junction end does not reproduce the germline sequence, and a read error may be involved. The rearrangement uses TRBV7-2 and TRBJ2-5; 8 bases fit TRBD1. Germline CDR1 SGHTA, CDR2 FQGNSA. CDR3 length: 15 amino acids. This CDR3 is CANSPHDRGWETQYF. The CDR3 DNA reads TGTGCCAACAGCCCGCACGACAGGGGATGGGAGACCCAGTACTTC. The complete variable domain, with remaining parts taken from reference TRBV7-2 and TRBJ2-5, reads GAGVSQSPSNKVTEKGKDVELRCDPISGHTALYWYRQSLGQGLEFLIYFQGNSAPDKSGLPSDRFSAERTGGSVSTLTIQRTQQEDSAVYLCANSPHDRGWETQYFGPGTRLLVL.

The chain couples TRBV10-2 to TRBJ1-4; unclear D gene. From germline, CDR1 is WSHSY and CDR2 SAAADI. Between the trimmed V and J ends, which lost 4 bases and 5 bases, there was a span of 5 bases. This CDR3 contains 12 residues. The CDR3, as DNA: TGCGCCAGCAGTGCCGAGAATGAAAAACTGTTTTTT. It yields the protein CASSAENEKLFF.

The gene calls are TRBV27 and TRBJ1-4; D not resolved. The CDR3 extends over 15 amino acids. V lost 0 bases and J 8 bases, leaving 13 bases between the germline ends. Germline V gene data show CDR1 as MNHEY and CDR2 as SMNVEV (reference sequence). The CDR3 reads CASSLSVAGREKLFF. The CDR3 bases are TGTGCCAGCAGTTTATCAGTAGCGGGTCGGGAAAAACTGTTTTTT. Filled out from reference TRBV27 and TRBJ1-4, the complete variable domain reads EAQVTQNPRYLITVTGKKLTVTCSQNMNHEYMSWYRQDPGLGLRQIYYSMNVEVTDKGDVPEGYKVSRKEKRNFPLILESPSPNQTSLYFCASSLSVAGREKLFFGSGTQLSVL.

The chain uses TRBV7-2 and TRBJ2-3; D may be TRBD2 (5 bases). The CDR3 extends over 16 amino acids. Between the trimmed V and J ends, which lost 2 bases and 7 bases, there was a span of 19 bases. Germline V gene lookup returns CDR1 SGHTA and CDR2 FQGNSA. CDR3: CASSLFVAGQLNTQYF. CDR3 coding DNA: TGTGCCAGCAGCTTATTCGTGGCGGGCCAGCTGAATACGCAGTATTTT.

This clone was seen once. The chain recombines TRBV21-1 with TRBJ1-5. TRBV21-1 is marked as a pseudogene. The CDR3 is 19 amino acids. The CDR3 reads CASTLSERDNCRSNQPQHF. The CDR3 bases are TGTGCCAGCACCCTGAGTGAGCGGGACAACTGTCGGAGCAATCAGCCCCAGCATTTT.

The chain carries TRBV3-1 (or the pseudogene TRBV3-2) and TRBJ2-5; D is perhaps TRBD2 (6 bases). The CDR3 runs 16 residues. Trimming removed 0 bases from V and 6 bases from J, with 17 bases in between. Germline loops: CDR1 LGHDT, CDR2 YNNKEL (reference sequence). CDR3 amino acids: CASSQDSSGLSKTQYF. CDR3 in DNA: TGTGCCAGCAGCCAAGATTCGAGCGGGTTATCCAAGACCCAGTACTTC.

The chain employs TRBV20-1 and TRBJ1-2; TRBD1 is a possible D gene (5 bases). Germline CDR1 DFQATT, CDR2 SNEGSKA (reference sequence). V was trimmed by 3 bases and J by 4 bases, leaving 15 bases between them. CDR3 length: 14 amino acids. This CDR3 is CSASSQGGGYGYTF. The CDR3 DNA reads TGCAGTGCTAGTAGCCAGGGAGGAGGCTATGGCTACACCTTC.

With respect to this clone: Other DNA sequences within the sample encode an identical CDR3. CDR3 amino acids: CASSIGSSGNTIYF. In DNA, the CDR3 is TGTGCCAGTAGTATCGGGAGCTCTGGAAACACCATATATTTT. The J gene is TRBJ1-3, the V gene TRBV19; D is unclear. Germline V CDR1 and CDR2: LNHDA, SQIVND (reference sequence). V lost 3 bases to trimming and J lost 0 bases, with 6 bases between them. The CDR3 spans 14 residues.

The V call is TRBV7-9, the J call TRBJ2-7; 9 bases map to TRBD1. V dropped 0 bases and J dropped 2; count of bases not matched to a gene: 5. The germline CDR1 and CDR2 sequences are SEHNR and FQNEAQ (reference sequence). The CDR3 is 16 amino acids. CDR3 bases: TGTGCCAGCAGCTTAGCAAGGGGACAGGGTACCTACGAGCAGTACTTC. Encoded protein: CASSLARGQGTYEQYF. The full variable domain, in which reference TRBV7-9 and TRBJ2-7 provide the parts outside the CDR3, is DTGVSQNPRHKITKRGQNVTFRCDPISEHNRLYWYRQTLGQGPEFLTYFQNEAQLEKSRLLSDRFSAERPKGSFSTLEIQRTEQGDSAMYLCASSLARGQGTYEQYFGPGTRLTVT.

CDR3 DNA: TGTGCCAGCAGGAAAACAGGGGGCAGTAAGTCGGATACGCAGTATTTT. Its protein is CASRKTGGSKSDTQYF. The chain couples TRBV2 to TRBJ2-3; TRBD1 aligns across 9 bases. Germline V gene lookup returns CDR1 SNHLY and CDR2 FYNNEI. V shed 6 bases and J 6 bases; nucleotides not matched to a gene: 13. This CDR3 has 16 amino acids. The whole variable domain, filled in from reference TRBV2 and TRBJ2-3, reads EPEVTQTPSHQVTQMGQEVILRCVPISNHLYFYWYRQILGQKVEFLVSFYNNEISEKSEIFDDQFSVERPDGSNFTLKIRSTKLEDSAMYFCASRKTGGSKSDTQYFGPGTRLTVL.

V is TRBV6-6 and J is TRBJ1-3; D not resolved. Germline-derived CDR1 and CDR2 are MNHNY and SVGAGI (reference sequence). The CDR3 consists of 14 residues. Between the trimmed V and J ends, which lost 5 bases and 2 bases, there was a span of 10 bases. The CDR3 sequence is CASSREAAGNTIYF. CDR3 coding DNA: TGTGCCAGCAGTAGGGAGGCCGCTGGAAACACCATATATTTT.

The J gene is TRBJ1-3, the V gene TRBV19; TRBD1 is a possible D gene (5 bases). The CDR3 extends over 17 amino acids. Germline values: CDR1 LNHDA, CDR2 SQIVND (reference sequence). The V end lost 6 bases, the J end lost 0 bases, and 18 bases lay between the germline ends. CDR3 sequence (DNA): TGTGCCAGTAGGGGGGAGGGTGGCCCACTCTCTGGAAACACCATATATTTT. It codes for CASRGEGGPLSGNTIYF.

This chain connects TRBV24-1 to TRBJ1-1, with 7 bases that match TRBD1. Germline CDR1 KGHDR, CDR2 SFDVKD. Trimming removed 7 bases from V and 1 base from J; junction bases left unmatched: 5. CDR3 size: 14 residues. CDR3 in amino acids: CATSDRAGNTEAFF. DNA of the CDR3: TGTGCCACCAGCGACAGGGCGGGGAACACTGAAGCTTTCTTT.

The chain couples TRBV21-1 to TRBJ2-7; the table's D call of TRBD1 was not tested on the DNA. TRBV21-1 is a pseudogene segment. This CDR3 comprises 14 residues. The DNA for the CDR3 is TGTGCCAGCATCGCGGGACAGGTCTCCTACGAGCAGTACTTC. The encoded protein is CASIAGQVSYEQYF.

The genes are TRBV7-8 and TRBJ1-2; D possibly corresponds to TRBD1 (5 bases). The CDR3 length is 14 residues. The germline V gene has CDR1 SGHVS and CDR2 FQNEAQ. V was pared by 4 bases and J by 5 bases, with 14 bases between. CDR3 DNA sequence: TGTGCCAGCAGCTCTCAAGACAGAGGATATGGCTACACCTTC. It codes for CASSSQDRGYGYTF.

The chain is built from TRBV18 and TRBJ2-1; D is ambiguous. The V gene lost 0 bases and the J gene lost 7 bases, with 10 bases spanning the gap. The CDR3 totals 14 residues. CDR1 and CDR2 (germline): KGHSH, LQKENI. The CDR3 here is CASSPPGTYNEQFF. The CDR3 nucleotides are TGTGCCAGCTCACCACCGGGCACATATAATGAGCAGTTCTTC.

This chain links TRBV30 with TRBJ2-3, with TRBD2 matching 11 bases. CDR3 length equals 15 residues. J gave up 7 bases and V 3 bases, and 9 bases lay outside the gene matches. CDR1 GTSNPN and CDR2 SVGIG come from the germline V gene (reference sequence). CDR3 region: CAWRPLAGVLNTQYF. The CDR3 region has the DNA TGTGCCTGGAGACCACTAGCGGGAGTCTTAAATACGCAGTATTTT.